This is a list of T cell receptor beta chains from one sample in a study of CD8 T cells in Susac syndrome. MiXCR was run by TCRdb on the immunoSEQ multiplex PCR reads, yielding one entry per CDR3 protein. The sample records approximately 270,000 distinct CDR3 sequences, about 94% being singletons. Sequencing was carried out using CD4+ T cells from PBMCs. The receptors were gathered from a human donor with multiple sclerosis. Each CDR3 is given with its conserved first and last residue. The D gene is left open where the match is weak. Clone size is shown for a subset of rows, as once, few, many or a class of expanded clone.

v_call	clone_size	j_call	d_call	cdr3_nt	cdr3_aa
TRBV12-5	-	TRBJ2-1	-	TGTGCTAGTGCCCTCGACAATGAGCAGTTCTTC	CASALDNEQFF
TRBV5-1	-	TRBJ2-1	TRBD2	TGCGCCAGCGGGGACCGGGAGGGTGAGCAGTTCTTC	CASGDREGEQFF
TRBV5-4	-	TRBJ2-3	-	TGTGCCAGCAGCCGGTGGGCAGGGGACTTAGCGGATACGCAGTATTTT	CASSRWAGDLADTQYF
TRBV6-1	-	TRBJ2-3	-	TGTGCCAGCGAAGAGGTCGGGGGCGGGGATACGCAGTATTTT	CASEEVGGGDTQYF
TRBV24-1	-	TRBJ2-1	TRBD1	TGTGCCACCAGTGATCCCGGGACAGGGTACTACAATGAGCAGTTCTTC	CATSDPGTGYYNEQFF
TRBV6-5	-	TRBJ1-1	TRBD1	TGTGCCAGCAGTCAGGGACAGCCGAACACTGAAGCTTTCTTT	CASSQGQPNTEAFF
TRBV6-1	-	TRBJ2-6	-	TGTGCCAGCAGAACCTACTCTGGGGCCAACGTCCTGACTTTC	CASRTYSGANVLTF
TRBV28	-	TRBJ2-7	-	TGTGCCAGCACCACCGGCTCCTACGAGCAGTACTTC	CASTTGSYEQYF
TRBV24-1	-	TRBJ2-1	-	TGTGCCACCAGTGATTACGGACTGGCCTCCTACAATGAGCAGTTCTTC	CATSDYGLASYNEQFF
TRBV29-1	-	TRBJ1-5	TRBD1	TGCAGCGCGTGGACAGGAGTTGACAATCAGCCCCAGCATTTT	CSAWTGVDNQPQHF
TRBV30	-	TRBJ2-1	-	TGTGCCTGGAGTGTAGGCAGACGAGACGGAGAGCAGTTCTTC	CAWSVGRRDGEQFF
TRBV19	-	TRBJ1-1	-	TGTGCCAGTAGCAGGCTTCGGGACACTGAAGCTTTCTTT	CASSRLRDTEAFF
TRBV12-3/TRBV12-4	once	TRBJ2-1	-	TGTGCCAGCAGTTCCCTCCTCGGGGAGCAGTTCTTC	CASSSLLGEQFF
TRBV30	-	TRBJ1-5	TRBD1	TGTGCCTGGAGCAGGGACAGGGGGTTTGGCAATCAGCCCCAGCATTTT	CAWSRDRGFGNQPQHF
TRBV28	-	TRBJ2-1	TRBD1	TGTGCCAGCAACAGGGACAGGGTAGTCAATGAGCAGTTCTTC	CASNRDRVVNEQFF